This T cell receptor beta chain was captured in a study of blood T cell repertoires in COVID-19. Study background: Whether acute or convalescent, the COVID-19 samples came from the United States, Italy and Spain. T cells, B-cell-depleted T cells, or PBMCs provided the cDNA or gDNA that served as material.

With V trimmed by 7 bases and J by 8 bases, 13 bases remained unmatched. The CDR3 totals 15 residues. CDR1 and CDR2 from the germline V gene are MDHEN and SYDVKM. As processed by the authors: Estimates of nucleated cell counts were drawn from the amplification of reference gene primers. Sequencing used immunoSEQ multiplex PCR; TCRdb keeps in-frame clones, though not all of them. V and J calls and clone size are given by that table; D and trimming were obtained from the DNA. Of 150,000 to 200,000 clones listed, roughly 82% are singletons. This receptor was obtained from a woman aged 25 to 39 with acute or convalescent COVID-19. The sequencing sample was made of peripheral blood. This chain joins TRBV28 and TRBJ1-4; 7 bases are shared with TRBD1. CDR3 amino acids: CASTRTQGLLEKLFF. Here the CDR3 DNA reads TGTGCCAGCACCCGGACACAGGGGCTTCTCGAAAAACTGTTTTTT. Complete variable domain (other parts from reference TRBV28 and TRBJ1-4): DVKVTQSSRYLVKRTGEKVFLECVQDMDHENMFWYRQDPGLGLRLIYFSYDVKMKEKGDIPEGYSVSREKKERFSLILESASTNQTSMYLCASTRTQGLLEKLFFGSGTQLSVL.